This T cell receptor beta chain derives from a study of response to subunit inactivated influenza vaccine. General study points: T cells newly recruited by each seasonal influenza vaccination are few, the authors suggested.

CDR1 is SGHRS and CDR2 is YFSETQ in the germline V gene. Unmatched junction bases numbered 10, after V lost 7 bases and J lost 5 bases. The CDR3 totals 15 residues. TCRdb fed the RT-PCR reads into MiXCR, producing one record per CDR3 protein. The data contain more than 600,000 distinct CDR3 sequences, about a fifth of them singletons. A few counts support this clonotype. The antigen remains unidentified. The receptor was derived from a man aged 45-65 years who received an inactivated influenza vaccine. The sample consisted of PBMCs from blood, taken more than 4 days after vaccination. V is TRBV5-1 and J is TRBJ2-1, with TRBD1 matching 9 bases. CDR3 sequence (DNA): TGCGCCAGCGCAGTTCATGGGACAGGGAACAATGAGCAGTTCTTC. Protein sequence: CASAVHGTGNNEQFF.